Listed here are 7 T cell receptor beta chains from one sample, sequenced in a study of post-analysis software for immune sequencing data. Study-wide results and limits: Four or five TRBV segments were significantly more frequent in patients than in controls. TRBV5-6, TRBV5-1 and TRBV20-1 were among these segments.

Presence of unique molecular identifiers characterized the TCR beta cDNA libraries. MiXCR, applied by TCRdb to the PCR reads, yields one record per CDR3 protein. The data contain 700,000 to 900,000 distinct CDR3 sequences, just over 45% of them seen just once; the ten biggest clones take up roughly 5.2%. For these receptors, no antigen is known. The sample was blood. These receptors were obtained from a girl under 18 with multiple sclerosis.

V gene TRBV9 combines with J gene TRBJ2-1, with 7 bases lining up with TRBD2. The germline gives CDR1 SGDLS, CDR2 YYNGEE. The CDR3 is 17 residues long. V dropped 3 bases and J dropped 12; count of bases not matched to a gene: 21. The DNA of the CDR3 is TGTGCCAGCAGCGCAAGCCCCACTAGCGTCGGGCCATACGGGCAGTTCTTC. Translating it yields CASSASPTSVGPYGQFF.

This clonotype occurred a few times. V and J are TRBV13 and TRBJ2-3; D possibly corresponds to TRBD1 (6 bases). CDR3 length: 14 residues. Germline assignment: CDR1 PRHDT and CDR2 FYEKMQ (reference sequence). V was pared by 4 bases and J by 6 bases, with 14 bases between. The DNA of the CDR3 is TGTGCCAGCAGCTCCACAGGGTCGGGGGATACGCAGTATTTT. Its protein product is CASSSTGSGDTQYF.

This clonotype was counted between two and nine times. This chain links TRBV20-1 with TRBJ2-1; possible D gene TRBD1, 6 bases. Germline V gene sequence: CDR1 DFQATT, CDR2 SNEGSKA (reference sequence). The V gene lost 0 bases and the J gene lost 6 bases, with 12 bases spanning the gap. The CDR3 has 14 residues. The CDR3 is CSARDRTGPNEQFF. The CDR3 coding sequence is TGCAGTGCTAGAGATCGAACAGGGCCCAATGAGCAGTTCTTC.

A few counts support this clonotype. The rearrangement links TRBV20-1 to TRBJ2-7, with D hard to call. Germline CDR1 is DFQATT and CDR2 is SNEGSKA (reference sequence). Trimming left V 0 bases short and J 6 bases short, with 15 bases between. The CDR3 has 14 amino acids. This chain's CDR3 is CSARDPTHVGEQYF. CDR3 in DNA: TGCAGTGCTAGAGACCCCACCCACGTGGGCGAGCAGTACTTC.

This clonotype was counted a few times. The chain combines TRBV12-3 or TRBV12-4 with TRBJ2-5, with D tentatively TRBD2 (6 bases). This CDR3 is 15 amino acids long. Trimming cost V 6 bases and J 4 bases, with 18 bases left between them. The CDR3 loop reads CASRRGGHLRETQYF. The DNA of the CDR3 is TGTGCCAGCAGACGGGGAGGACACCTCCGAGAGACCCAGTACTTC.

This clonotype was detected only a few times. The V and J genes are TRBV25-1 and TRBJ2-3; 7 positions match TRBD2. Unmatched junction bases numbered 2, after V lost 3 bases and J lost 8 bases. The CDR3 contains 12 residues. Germline V gene data show CDR1 as MGHDK and CDR2 as SYGVNS. The DNA of the CDR3 is TGTGCCAGCAGTGAGGGAGGGAGTACGCAGTATTTT. This encodes CASSEGGSTQYF.

This chain links TRBV5-6 with TRBJ1-4; a possible D gene is TRBD1 (5 bases). CDR3 length: 13 amino acids. V was cut by 4 bases and J by 10 bases, with 14 bases left in between. Germline CDR1 and CDR2: SGHDT and YYEEEE. The CDR3 spells CASSTRDLPKLFF. The CDR3 DNA is TGTGCCAGCAGCACCCGGGACCTCCCAAAACTGTTTTTT.